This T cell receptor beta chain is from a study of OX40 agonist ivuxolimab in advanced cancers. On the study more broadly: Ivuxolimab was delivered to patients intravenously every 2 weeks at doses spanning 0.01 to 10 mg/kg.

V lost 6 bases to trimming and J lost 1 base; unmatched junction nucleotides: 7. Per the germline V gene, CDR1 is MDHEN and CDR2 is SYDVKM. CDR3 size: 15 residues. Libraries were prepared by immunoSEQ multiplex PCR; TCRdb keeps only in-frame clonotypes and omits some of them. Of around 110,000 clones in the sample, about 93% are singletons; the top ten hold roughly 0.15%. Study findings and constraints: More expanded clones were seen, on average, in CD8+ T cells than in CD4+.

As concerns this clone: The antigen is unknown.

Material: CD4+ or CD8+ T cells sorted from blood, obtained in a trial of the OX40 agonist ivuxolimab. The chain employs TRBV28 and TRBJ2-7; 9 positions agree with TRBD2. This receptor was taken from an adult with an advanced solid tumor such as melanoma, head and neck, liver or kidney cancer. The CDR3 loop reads CASSPGTSSSYEQYF. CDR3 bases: TGTGCCAGCAGCCCCGGGACTAGCTCATCCTACGAGCAGTACTTC.